A selection of T cell receptor beta chains follows, all from one sample in a study of response to subunit inactivated influenza vaccine. TCRdb independently ran MiXCR on the RT-PCR reads; one entry per CDR3 protein. This sample yields approximately 530,000 distinct CDR3 sequences, of which roughly 13% are seen a single time; around 12% belongs to the top ten. The sample here was PBMCs from blood, taken around seven weeks after vaccination. These receptors were obtained from a man in his fifties or sixties who received an inactivated influenza vaccine. CDR3s include the opening cysteine and the closing phenylalanine or tryptophan. A D gene is named only where the DNA matches it firmly. Expanded clones are given a class, and other clones once, few, many or no size at all.

J: TRBJ1-2; V: TRBV5-1; D: .; size: many; DNA: TGCGCCAGCAGCTTGGGACAGCAGTTCACCTTC; CDR3: CASSLGQQFTF
J: TRBJ2-7; V: TRBV5-1; D: .; size: few; DNA: TGCGCCAGCAGCTTGGTTTCAGGGAGGTACTCCTACGAGCAGTACTTC; CDR3: CASSLVSGRYSYEQYF
J: TRBJ2-3; V: TRBV4-1; D: .; size: .; DNA: TGCGCCAGCAGCCGCGAAATGGGCGGGGGCACAGATACGCAGTATTTT; CDR3: CASSREMGGGTDTQYF
J: TRBJ2-1; V: TRBV24-1; D: .; size: many; DNA: TGTGCCACCAGTGGGGGGTATGAGCAGTTCTTC; CDR3: CATSGGYEQFF
J: TRBJ2-3; V: TRBV12-3/TRBV12-4; D: .; size: .; DNA: TGTGCCAGCAGTCCCGCGGGACATCCCACAGATACGCAGTATTTT; CDR3: CASSPAGHPTDTQYF
J: TRBJ2-7; V: TRBV11-2; D: .; size: many; DNA: TGTGCCAGCAGCCCCCCGGGCAGGGACTACGAGCAGTACTTC; CDR3: CASSPPGRDYEQYF
J: TRBJ2-2; V: TRBV7-2; D: .; size: .; DNA: TGTGCCAGCAGCCCCCCTGCAGCAAACACCGGGGAGCTGTTTTTT; CDR3: CASSPPAANTGELFF
J: TRBJ2-3; V: TRBV4-2; D: .; size: many; DNA: TGTGCCAGCAGCTCCCCCCGCAGCGCAGGTAGCGGCACAGATACGCAGTATTTT; CDR3: CASSSPRSAGSGTDTQYF
J: TRBJ2-3; V: TRBV2; D: TRBD1; size: once; DNA: TGTGCCCTCTGTTTTAGACAGGGGATTCTATTTAGCACAGATACGCAGTATTTT; CDR3: CALCFRQGILFSTDTQYF
J: TRBJ2-5; V: TRBV4-1; D: .; size: .; DNA: TGCGCCAGCAGCCAAGATCCGGGCGGTCTGGGGGAGACCCAGTACTTC; CDR3: CASSQDPGGLGETQYF
J: TRBJ2-7; V: TRBV12-3/TRBV12-4; D: TRBD1; size: .; DNA: TGTGCCAGCGGCAGGGGGTACTACGAGCAGTACTTC; CDR3: CASGRGYYEQYF
J: TRBJ1-4; V: TRBV12-3/TRBV12-4; D: TRBD1; size: few; DNA: TGTGCCAGCAGTCCAGGGACAGGGAGGAAACTGTTTTTT; CDR3: CASSPGTGRKLFF
J: TRBJ1-2; V: TRBV20-1; D: .; size: many; DNA: TGCAGTGCAGAGAACCAGGGGCGTTATGGCTACACCTTC; CDR3: CSAENQGRYGYTF
J: TRBJ2-7; V: TRBV7-6; D: TRBD2; size: .; DNA: TGTGCCAGCAGCTCCGGAATAGCGGGGACCTACGAGCAGTACTTC; CDR3: CASSSGIAGTYEQYF
J: TRBJ2-3; V: TRBV5-1; D: TRBD1; size: .; DNA: TGCGCCAGCAGCGAACTCGACAGGGTGTTGGATACGCAGTATTTT; CDR3: CASSELDRVLDTQYF
J: TRBJ2-2; V: TRBV6-1; D: TRBD2; size: .; DNA: TGTGCCAGCAGCAGCGGGAGTAACACCGGGGAGCTGTTTTTT; CDR3: CASSSGSNTGELFF
J: TRBJ1-6; V: TRBV20-1; D: .; size: few; DNA: TGCAGTGCTAGAGCGGGGAGCTCCTATAATTCACCCCTCCACTTT; CDR3: CSARAGSSYNSPLHF
J: TRBJ2-3; V: TRBV6-2/TRBV6-3; D: TRBD2; size: few; DNA: TGTGCCAGCAACAAGCGGGGGTTAATTTATACGCAGTATTTT; CDR3: CASNKRGLIYTQYF
J: TRBJ2-7; V: TRBV4-3; D: .; size: many; DNA: TGCGCCAGCAGCCTTACCTTGTCCGGGGCCGAGCAGTACTTC; CDR3: CASSLTLSGAEQYF
J: TRBJ1-4; V: TRBV5-1; D: .; size: .; DNA: TGCGCCAGCAGCGACGGGGGTTATGAAAAACTGTTTTTT; CDR3: CASSDGGYEKLFF
J: TRBJ2-1; V: TRBV28; D: .; size: many; DNA: TGTGCCAGCAGTCCCCGGACAGCCCCCCAATACAATGAGCAGTTCTTC; CDR3: CASSPRTAPQYNEQFF
J: TRBJ1-2; V: TRBV6-1; D: TRBD1; size: .; DNA: TGTGCCAGCAGTGTTACAGGGGTCGATGGCTACACCTTC; CDR3: CASSVTGVDGYTF
J: TRBJ2-5; V: TRBV6-5; D: .; size: few; DNA: TGTGCCAGCAGTTATGGGCCAGTTCAAGAGACCCAGTACTTC; CDR3: CASSYGPVQETQYF
J: TRBJ2-5; V: TRBV10-2; D: .; size: few; DNA: TGCGCCAGCAGTGAGTTCCTCCTCCAAGAGACCCAGTACTTC; CDR3: CASSEFLLQETQYF
J: TRBJ2-7; V: TRBV12-3/TRBV12-4; D: .; size: many; DNA: TGTGCCAGCAGCCCGGACAGCCTCCCGTACGAGCAGTACTTC; CDR3: CASSPDSLPYEQYF
J: TRBJ1-2; V: TRBV5-1; D: .; size: few; DNA: TGCGCCAGCAGCTTTTCAAGGAACTATGGCTACACCTTC; CDR3: CASSFSRNYGYTF
J: TRBJ1-5; V: TRBV12-3/TRBV12-4; D: .; size: many; DNA: TGTGCCAGCAAGGGTTCTGTGAATCAGCCCCAGCATTTT; CDR3: CASKGSVNQPQHF
J: TRBJ1-4; V: TRBV5-1; D: TRBD1; size: many; DNA: TGCGCCAGCAGCTTGGGACAGGGTGCAACTAATGAAAAACTGTTTTTT; CDR3: CASSLGQGATNEKLFF
J: TRBJ1-4; V: TRBV5-1; D: .; size: many; DNA: TGCGCCAGCAGCTTAGGGTCGGCTAATGAAAAACTGTTTTTT; CDR3: CASSLGSANEKLFF
J: TRBJ1-5; V: TRBV12-3/TRBV12-4; D: .; size: many; DNA: TGTGCCAGCAGTCCCAGGGGCAATCAGCCCCAGCATTTT; CDR3: CASSPRGNQPQHF
J: TRBJ2-5; V: TRBV29-1; D: .; size: many; DNA: TGCAGCGTTGAAGATCAGTTCCGGGGGGCGAACCACTTC; CDR3: CSVEDQFRGANHF
J: TRBJ2-2; V: TRBV7-9; D: TRBD1; size: few; DNA: TGTGCCAGCAGCTTAACAGGGGGCTTAACCGGGGAGCTGTTTTTT; CDR3: CASSLTGGLTGELFF
J: TRBJ2-3; V: TRBV10-2; D: TRBD2; size: many; DNA: TGCGCCAGTATGGGACTAGCGGGGGGAACCACATTCGATACGCAGTATTTT; CDR3: CASMGLAGGTTFDTQYF
J: TRBJ2-7; V: TRBV7-2; D: .; size: few; DNA: TGTGCCAGCAGCTTAGGCCCCGACAGTTTCTACGAGCAGTACTTC; CDR3: CASSLGPDSFYEQYF
J: TRBJ2-7; V: TRBV7-2; D: TRBD1; size: many; DNA: TGTGCCAGCAGCTTAAGCGTGGGACAGGGTTACGAGCAGTACTTC; CDR3: CASSLSVGQGYEQYF
J: TRBJ2-1; V: TRBV7-2; D: TRBD2; size: few; DNA: TGTGCCAGCAGCTTAGTCCTAGCGGGGGCTTATGGAAATGAGCAGTTCTTC; CDR3: CASSLVLAGAYGNEQFF
J: TRBJ2-6; V: TRBV18; D: .; size: few; DNA: TGTGCCAGCTCACCAAGGACGGCGACGCCTGGGGCCAACGTCCTGACTTTC; CDR3: CASSPRTATPGANVLTF
J: TRBJ1-4; V: TRBV20-1; D: TRBD1; size: few; DNA: TGCAGTATTACAGGGGCTAATGAAAAACTGTTTTTT; CDR3: CSITGANEKLFF
J: TRBJ1-6; V: TRBV3-1; D: TRBD1; size: .; DNA: TGTGCCAGCAGCCAGACCCCACCCCAGACAGGGGCACCCCTCCACTTT; CDR3: CASSQTPPQTGAPLHF
J: TRBJ1-1; V: TRBV4-1; D: .; size: .; DNA: TGCGCCAGCACCGCGTCGGCTGGCGGGGGCACTGAAGCTTTCTTT; CDR3: CASTASAGGGTEAFF
J: TRBJ2-5; V: TRBV7-6; D: .; size: .; DNA: TGTGCCAGCAGCTTGTGGGCAGCCCAAGAGACCCAGTACTTC; CDR3: CASSLWAAQETQYF
J: TRBJ2-3; V: TRBV20-1; D: TRBD2; size: few; DNA: TGCAGTGCTAGAGCCGGGCGGGAGTTGGATACGCAGTATTTT; CDR3: CSARAGRELDTQYF
J: TRBJ1-5; V: TRBV29-1; D: .; size: .; DNA: TGCAGCGTAAAGGGGGTAGGCAATCAGCCCCAGCATTTT; CDR3: CSVKGVGNQPQHF
J: TRBJ2-1; V: TRBV4-2; D: TRBD2; size: .; DNA: TGTGCCAGCAGCCAAGATTCGAGCGGGGGGGCCTACAATGAGCAGTTCTTC; CDR3: CASSQDSSGGAYNEQFF
J: TRBJ2-1; V: TRBV12-3/TRBV12-4; D: TRBD2; size: many; DNA: TGTGCCAGCAGGCGGACTAGCGGGAAATACAATGAGCAGTTCTTC; CDR3: CASRRTSGKYNEQFF
J: TRBJ2-1; V: TRBV5-1; D: .; size: .; DNA: TGCGCCAGCAGCATACAGGGAATGAATGAGCAGTTCTTC; CDR3: CASSIQGMNEQFF
J: TRBJ1-4; V: TRBV20-1; D: .; size: few; DNA: TGCAGTGCTAGAGATCCGGGGGGGGCACCTAATGAAAAACTGTTTTTT; CDR3: CSARDPGGAPNEKLFF
J: TRBJ2-7; V: TRBV7-2; D: .; size: few; DNA: TGTGCCAGCAGCTTTACAACCTACGAGCAGTACTTC; CDR3: CASSFTTYEQYF
J: TRBJ2-1; V: TRBV7-9; D: TRBD2; size: few; DNA: TGTGCCAGCAGCTTATCTAGCGGGGGGGCCAATGAGCAGTTCTTC; CDR3: CASSLSSGGANEQFF
J: TRBJ2-3; V: TRBV6-2/TRBV6-3; D: TRBD2; size: many; DNA: TGTGCCAGCAGTTACGGGACTAGCGGCACAGATACGCAGTATTTT; CDR3: CASSYGTSGTDTQYF
J: TRBJ2-1; V: TRBV5-1; D: .; size: few; DNA: TGCGCCAGCAGCTTGAAGGAGACGGGGAAGCAGTTCTTC; CDR3: CASSLKETGKQFF
J: TRBJ1-3; V: TRBV29-1; D: TRBD1; size: many; DNA: TGCAGCGTTATGACAGGGGGGTCTGGAAACACCATATATTTT; CDR3: CSVMTGGSGNTIYF